A single sample is the source of the 14 T cell receptor beta chains below, sequenced in a study of Graves' ophthalmopathy and Graves' hyperthyroidism. RNA transcripts yielded amplified TCR beta CDR3 regions. HTBI-primed RT-PCR formed the first round, and a multiplex PCR formed the second. MiXCR, run by TCRdb on the multiplex PCR reads, gives a single entry per CDR3 protein. Of 600,000 to 650,000 distinct CDR3 sequences in the sample, 22% were seen once. The sample consisted of peripheral blood. These receptors came from a woman aged 18-29 years with stable Graves' hyperthyroidism. Some clones in this sample may be carry-over from other donors' samples.

This chain joins TRBV7-3 and TRBJ1-1; 8 bases are a match to TRBD1. The V gene end was trimmed by 0 bases and the J gene end by 2 bases; junction bases not matched to a gene: 11. The germline CDR1 and CDR2 sequences are SGHTA and FQGTGA. This CDR3 has 18 amino acids. The DNA of the CDR3 is TGTGCCAGCAGCTTAACAGCCTTCGGGGGGACAGGTAACACTGAAGCTTTCTTT. Its protein product is CASSLTAFGGTGNTEAFF.

The V call is TRBV19, the J call TRBJ2-7; the D gene could be TRBD1 or TRBD2 (5 bases each). CDR3 size: 13 residues. Germline V gene lookup returns CDR1 LNHDA and CDR2 SQIVND (reference sequence). Deletions cut 6 bases from V and 6 bases from J, with 15 bases between. CDR3 nucleotides: TGTGCCAGTAGAATCACGGGGACGAGCGAGCAGTACTTC. Translation: CASRITGTSEQYF.

This clonotype occurred many times. J is TRBJ2-5 and V is TRBV9; D ambiguous. Germline V gene data show CDR1 as SGDLS and CDR2 as YYNGEE. The CDR3 is 14 amino acids. The ends were cut back, 0 bases at V and 1 base at J, with 7 bases in the middle. The CDR3 region is CASSVAPSQETQYF. In DNA, the CDR3 is TGTGCCAGCAGCGTAGCGCCTTCCCAAGAGACCCAGTACTTC. The whole variable domain, filled in from reference TRBV9 and TRBJ2-5, reads DSGVTQTPKHLITATGQRVTLRCSPRSGDLSVYWYQQSLDQGLQFLIQYYNGEERAKGNILERFSAQQFPDLHSELNLSSLELGDSALYFCASSVAPSQETQYFGPGTRLLVL.

This clonotype was detected many times. The rearrangement uses TRBV12-3 or TRBV12-4 and TRBJ2-4, with D perhaps matching TRBD2 (5 bases). V was clipped by 3 bases and J by 3 bases, with 15 bases between them. The CDR3 is 16 amino acids. The CDR3 DNA reads as TGTGCCAGCAGTTTGGGATGGGGTGAGGGCAAAAACATTCAGTACTTC. Translated: CASSLGWGEGKNIQYF.

The chain couples TRBV3-1 to TRBJ1-2; unclear D gene. V lost 1 base and J lost 4, with 7 bases in between. This CDR3 comprises 13 residues. Germline V lookup: CDR1 LGHDT, CDR2 YNNKEL (reference sequence). CDR3 residues: CASSQGAVYGYTF. The CDR3 region has the DNA TGTGCCAGCAGCCAAGGGGCAGTCTATGGCTACACCTTC.

This clonotype was seen repeatedly, ten times or more. This chain links TRBV4-2 with TRBJ2-5; 7 bases agree with TRBD1. Germline V gene lookup returns CDR1 LGHNA and CDR2 YNFKEQ. The V segment lost 3 bases and the J segment 3 bases; nucleotides outside the gene matches: 10. This CDR3 comprises 16 residues. CDR3 coding DNA: TGTGCCAGCAGCCAGACAAGACAGGGTTCGGAAGAGACCCAGTACTTC. Protein sequence: CASSQTRQGSEETQYF.

V gene TRBV25-1 combines with J gene TRBJ2-7; D may be TRBD1 (6 bases). In germline, CDR1 is MGHDK, CDR2 SYGVNS. With 10 bases removed from V and 1 base from J, the gap between germline ends came to 14 bases. This CDR3 has 13 residues. Here the CDR3 DNA reads TGTGCCACCTCCCGGGACATTTCCTACGAGCAGTACTTC. Protein: CATSRDISYEQYF.

Ten or more counts support this clonotype. The chain recombines TRBV6-2 or TRBV6-3 with TRBJ1-1, with D possibly matching TRBD1 (5 bases). Germline CDR1 MNHEY, CDR2 SVGEGT. The CDR3 covers 11 residues. Trimming removed 5 bases at V and 8 bases at J, with 9 bases between. The CDR3 nucleotides are TGTGCCAGCAGTCCGGGACTAGAAGCTTTCTTT. Protein product: CASSPGLEAFF.

Notes on this clonotype: At one end, the junction sequence differs from germline, possibly due to a read error. V is TRBV7-9 and J is TRBJ1-6; tentative D call: TRBD1 (6 bases). The V gene's germline CDR1 is SEHNR and CDR2 FQNEAQ (reference sequence). The CDR3 covers 13 residues. CDR3 bases: TGTGCCAGCAGCGCAGGGGTAAAATCACCCCTCAACTTT. Translation: CASSAGVKSPLNF.

This clonotype showed up many times. The CDR3, as DNA: TGTGCCAGCAGCCCACAGGGGCCACGAGGAGCTTTCTTT. This codes for CASSPQGPRGAFF. The gene calls are TRBV6-2 or TRBV6-3 and TRBJ1-1; 7 bases are a match to TRBD1. Per the germline V gene, CDR1 is MNHEY and CDR2 is SVGEGT. The CDR3 is 13 residues long. V lost 6 bases, J lost 10 bases, and 11 bases stayed unmatched.

This chain uses TRBV7-8 with TRBJ2-2; possible D gene TRBD1, 5 bases. The CDR3 totals 13 residues. V lost 5 bases and J 8 bases, leaving 12 bases between the germline ends. Looked up from germline, CDR1 is SGHVS and CDR2 is FQNEAQ. CDR3 nucleotides: TGTGCCAGCAGCACAGACAGTTTTGGGGAGCTGTTTTTT. Encoded protein: CASSTDSFGELFF.

J is TRBJ1-3 and V is TRBV6-5; no reliable D call. The CDR3 consists of 12 residues. The V end was cut by 5 bases, the J end by 2 bases, with 4 bases between. Germline V lookup: CDR1 MNHEY, CDR2 SVGAGI. The CDR3: CASSHPGNTIYF. In DNA form, the CDR3 reads TGTGCCAGCAGTCACCCTGGAAACACCATATATTTT.

The chain recombines TRBV6-1 with TRBJ1-1; D uncertain. The V gene lost 3 bases and the J gene lost 4 bases, with 9 bases spanning the gap. In germline, CDR1 is MNHNS, CDR2 SASEGT. This CDR3 comprises 13 residues. The DNA for the CDR3 is TGTGCCAGCAGTGACAGGTTTGCCACTGAAGCTTTCTTT. Amino acids: CASSDRFATEAFF.

The chain recombines TRBV15 with TRBJ2-5, with D maybe TRBD2 (6 bases). This CDR3 is built from 13 residues. Germline CDR1 is LNHNV and CDR2 is YYDKDF (reference sequence). The germline V and J ends were trimmed by 3 bases and 7 bases, with 12 bases remaining between them. The CDR3 sequence: CATSSGTGGTQYF. CDR3 coding DNA: TGTGCCACCAGCAGTGGGACCGGGGGGACCCAGTACTTC.